This TCR beta chain was found in a study of cytomegalovirus exposure and HLA in healthy donors. PCR employed 60 Vbeta and 13 Jbeta primers. Sequencing used immunoSEQ multiplex PCR; TCRdb keeps in-frame clones, though not all of them. Among about 190,000 clones listed, approximately 70% were seen once. V lost 0 bases, J lost 2 bases, and 5 bases stayed unmatched. Germline V gene sequence: CDR1 MNHEY, CDR2 SMNVEV (reference sequence). The CDR3 spans 17 residues. The table lists this clone with a few counts. This TCR derives from a woman under 40 in good health and CMV-seropositive. The chain is built from TRBV27 and TRBJ1-3, with 9 bases lining up with TRBD1. Sequenced material: PBMCs. CDR3 bases: TGTGCCAGCAGTTTATCGGGTACAGGGGGCCCTGGAAACACCATATATTTT. Its protein product is CASSLSGTGGPGNTIYF.